What follows are 11 T cell receptor beta chains derived from one specimen sequenced in a study of blood T cell repertoires in COVID-19 (dated by TCRdb to the early 2020s). Library creation used the immunoSEQ multiplex PCR assay. In its TCRdb copy, this immuneACCESS table keeps in-frame sequences only and misses some clones. Where compared with another copy, unresolved V genes explain less than half of these, and the others have no known cause. Within this sample are 300,000 to 400,000 clones, with roughly 88% of them counted one time only. The ten largest account for about 5% of the sample. Sample: PBMCs or T cells enriched from blood (not recorded which). The source is a young man who had recovered from COVID-19.

J is TRBJ1-5 and V is TRBV10-3, with D possibly matching TRBD1 (5 bases). Deletions cut 10 bases from V and 0 bases from J, with 10 bases between. CDR3 length equals 13 residues. Germline CDR1 reads ENHRY; CDR2 reads SYGVKD. CDR3 sequence: CATGQTSNQPQHF. The CDR3 DNA is TGTGCCACAGGACAAACTAGCAATCAGCCCCAGCATTTT.

The CDR3 sequence: CATSRGELAGEQYF. DNA of the CDR3: TGTGCCACCAGCAGAGGCGAACTAGCGGGAGAGCAGTACTTC. The chain joins TRBV15 to TRBJ2-7; 10 bases are a match to TRBD2. The CDR3 is 14 amino acids. Germline V lookup: CDR1 LNHNV, CDR2 YYDKDF (reference sequence). Trimming took 1 base from V and 7 from J; bases not matched to a gene: 4.

This sequence joins TRBV27 and TRBJ1-2; 7 bases fit TRBD1. CDR3 length equals 15 residues. The germline CDR1 and CDR2 sequences are MNHEY and SMNVEV (reference sequence). J gave up 5 bases and V 1 base, and 7 bases lay outside the gene matches. The chain's CDR3 is CASSLWGQSLYGYTF. CDR3 sequence (DNA): TGTGCCAGCAGTTTATGGGGACAGTCTTTATATGGCTACACCTTC.

The chain links TRBV9 to TRBJ1-1; D might be TRBD1 (5 bases). Germline-derived CDR1 and CDR2 are SGDLS and YYNGEE. Trimming cost V 4 bases and J 8 bases, with 15 bases left between them. The CDR3 totals 13 residues. CDR3 protein: CASSPGRGMEAFF. The CDR3, as DNA: TGTGCCAGCAGCCCAGGGCGGGGGATGGAAGCTTTCTTT.

The chain couples TRBV9 to TRBJ1-1; D gene uncertain. The CDR3 is 14 amino acids. Trimming removed 2 bases at V and 4 bases at J, with 12 bases between. Germline CDR1 is SGDLS and CDR2 is YYNGEE. CDR3 protein: CASSVGGGVTEAFF. Here the CDR3 DNA reads TGTGCCAGCAGCGTCGGCGGCGGGGTCACTGAAGCTTTCTTT.

This clone was seen a few times. The chain has TRBV7-9 and TRBJ1-3, with no clear D. The CDR3 runs to 10 residues. V shed 11 bases and J shed 4 bases, with 6 bases lying between them. Per germline, CDR1 SEHNR and CDR2 FQNEAQ (reference sequence). The CDR3 spells CAPNGNTIYF. CDR3 sequence (DNA): TGTGCCCCTAACGGAAACACCATATATTTT.

The chain couples TRBV18 to TRBJ2-7; D is perhaps TRBD1 (6 bases). The CDR3 totals 14 residues. CDR1 and CDR2 from the germline V gene are KGHSH and LQKENI. Trimming pared 3 bases from V and 3 bases from J, leaving 12 bases between. CDR3 sequence reads: CASSPLGTSYEQYF. CDR3 nucleotides: TGTGCCAGCTCACCTCTCGGGACAAGCTACGAGCAGTACTTC.

This clone is a singleton in its sample. The genes are TRBV27 and TRBJ1-5; D is ambiguous. V was shortened by 6 bases and J by 3 bases, with 18 bases between the two germline ends. The CDR3 has 16 amino acids. Germline V lookup: CDR1 MNHEY, CDR2 SMNVEV (reference sequence). Here the CDR3 reads CASRLNSASINQPQHF. Here the CDR3 DNA reads TGTGCCAGCAGACTTAACAGTGCTTCCATCAATCAGCCCCAGCATTTT.

The chain has TRBV7-9 and TRBJ1-3, with 7 nucleotides matching TRBD1. CDR1 SEHNR and CDR2 FQNEAQ come from the germline V gene (reference sequence). J lost 3 bases, V lost 4 bases, and 9 bases had no gene match. The CDR3 totals 16 residues. The CDR3, as DNA: TGTGCCAGCAGCTCCAGACAGGGTTTGAGTGGAAACACCATATATTTT. Its protein product is CASSSRQGLSGNTIYF.

V usage is TRBV28 and J usage is TRBJ2-7; perhaps TRBD1 as D (6 bases). CDR3 size: 16 residues. Germline loops: CDR1 MDHEN, CDR2 SYDVKM. Trimming shortened V by 3 bases and J by 0 bases, and 15 bases separated the two germline ends. The CDR3 spells CASSFTGSIASYEQYF. The CDR3 DNA is TGTGCCAGCAGTTTTACAGGGTCGATAGCCTCCTACGAGCAGTACTTC.

The gene calls are TRBV3-1 (or the pseudogene TRBV3-2) and TRBJ1-2; the D is unclear. Germline loops: CDR1 LGHDT, CDR2 YNNKEL (reference sequence). CDR3 length equals 15 residues. The V gene lost 0 bases and the J gene lost 2 bases, with 10 bases spanning the gap. The CDR3 region has the DNA TGTGCCAGCAGCCAAGAGCTGGCAGAAAACTATGGCTACACCTTC. Protein product: CASSQELAENYGYTF.